The T cell receptor (beta chain) described here comes from a study of shared clonotypes between healthy human individuals. Study-level findings and limits: Incompleteness in sorted-subset sequencing, despite large depth, was shown by rarefaction.

This CDR3 contains 17 residues. V lost 0 bases and J lost 6, with 17 bases in between. The germline gives CDR1 SGHAT, CDR2 FQNNGV. Of note for this clone: Its antigen is unidentified.

The assay was run at deep level. Clones were read by immunoSEQ multiplex PCR, and TCRdb kept only the in-frame ones, dropping some. Of 2 million or so clones listed, about 95% are singletons. Only CD45RO-negative cells positively selected for CCR7 counted as naive CD8 cells, so terminally differentiated effector memory CD45RA+ cells were excluded. The V and J genes are TRBV11-2 and TRBJ1-4, with D hard to call. This receptor was identified in a man between 18 and 35 years old in good health. Sequences were obtained from naive CD8+ T cells sorted from blood. CDR3 coding DNA: TGTGCCAGCAGCTTAGATATGGTGCGCATGGTGGATGAAAAACTGTTTTTT. Translated: CASSLDMVRMVDEKLFF. The whole variable domain, remainder taken from reference TRBV11-2 and TRBJ1-4, is EAGVAQSPRYKIIEKRQSVAFWCNPISGHATLYWYQQILGQGPKLLIQFQNNGVVDDSQLPKDRFSAERLKGVDSTLKIQPAKLEDSAVYLCASSLDMVRMVDEKLFFGSGTQLSVL.